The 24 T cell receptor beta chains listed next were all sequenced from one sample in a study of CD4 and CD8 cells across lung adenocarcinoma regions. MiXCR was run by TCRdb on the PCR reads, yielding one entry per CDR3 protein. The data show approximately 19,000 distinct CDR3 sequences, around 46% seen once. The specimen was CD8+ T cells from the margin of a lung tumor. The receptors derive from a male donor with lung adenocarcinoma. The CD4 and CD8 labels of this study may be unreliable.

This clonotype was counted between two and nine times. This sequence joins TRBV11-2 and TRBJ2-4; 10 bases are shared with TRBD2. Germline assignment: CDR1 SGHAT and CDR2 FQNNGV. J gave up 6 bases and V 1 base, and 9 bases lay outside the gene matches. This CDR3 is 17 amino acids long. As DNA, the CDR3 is TGTGCCAGCAGCTTAGTTCCTAGCGGGAGTACCGGAAACATTCAGTACTTC. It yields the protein CASSLVPSGSTGNIQYF. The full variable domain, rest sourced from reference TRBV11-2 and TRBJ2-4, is EAGVAQSPRYKIIEKRQSVAFWCNPISGHATLYWYQQILGQGPKLLIQFQNNGVVDDSQLPKDRFSAERLKGVDSTLKIQPAKLEDSAVYLCASSLVPSGSTGNIQYFGAGTRLSVL.

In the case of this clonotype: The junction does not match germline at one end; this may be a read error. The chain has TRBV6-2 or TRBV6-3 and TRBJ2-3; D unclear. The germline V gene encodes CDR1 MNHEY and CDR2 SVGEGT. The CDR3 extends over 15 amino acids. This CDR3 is CASNPGARDTDTQYF. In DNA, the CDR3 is TGTGCCAGCAACCCCGGCGCGCGTGACACAGATACGCAGTATTTC.

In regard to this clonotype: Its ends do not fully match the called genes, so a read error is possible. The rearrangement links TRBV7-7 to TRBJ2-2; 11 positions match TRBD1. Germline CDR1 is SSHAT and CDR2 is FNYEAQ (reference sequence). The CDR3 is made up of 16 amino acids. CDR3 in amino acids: CASSGEGQGVTGELFF. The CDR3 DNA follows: TGTGCTAGCAGCGGCGAGGGACAGGGGGTTACCGGGGAGCTGTTTTTT.

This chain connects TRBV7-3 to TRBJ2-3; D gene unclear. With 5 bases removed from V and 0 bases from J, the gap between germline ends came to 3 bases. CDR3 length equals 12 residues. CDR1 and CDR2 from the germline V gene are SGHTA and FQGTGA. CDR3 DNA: TGTGCCAGCAGCATTAGCACAGATACGCAGTATTTT. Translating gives CASSISTDTQYF.

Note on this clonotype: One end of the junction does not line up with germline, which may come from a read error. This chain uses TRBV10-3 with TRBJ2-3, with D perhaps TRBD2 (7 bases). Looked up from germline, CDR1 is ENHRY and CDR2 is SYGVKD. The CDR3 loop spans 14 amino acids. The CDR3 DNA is TGTGCGGGGAGAGGGGGGGGAGAGCAAGAGACGCAGTACTTT. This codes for CAGRGGGEQETQYF.

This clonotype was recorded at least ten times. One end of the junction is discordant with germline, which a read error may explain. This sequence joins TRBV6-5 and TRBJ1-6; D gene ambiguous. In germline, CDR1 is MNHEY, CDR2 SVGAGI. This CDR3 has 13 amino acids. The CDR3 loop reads CASSSSYAGSQRF. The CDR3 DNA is TGTGCCAGCAGTTCATCCTACGCCGGTAGCCAAAGGTTT.

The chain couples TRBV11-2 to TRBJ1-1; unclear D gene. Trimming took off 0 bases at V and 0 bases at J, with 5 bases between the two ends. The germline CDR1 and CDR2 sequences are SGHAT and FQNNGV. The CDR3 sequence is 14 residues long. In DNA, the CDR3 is TGTGCCAGCAGCTTAGATTGGTTGAACACTGAAGCTTTCTTT. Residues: CASSLDWLNTEAFF.

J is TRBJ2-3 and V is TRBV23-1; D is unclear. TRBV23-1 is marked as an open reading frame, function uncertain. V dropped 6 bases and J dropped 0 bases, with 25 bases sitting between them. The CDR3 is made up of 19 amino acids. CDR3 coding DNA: TGCGCCAGCAGACCCCCAACCACACATGACAAGACCAGCACAGATACGCAGTATTTT. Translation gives CASRPPTTHDKTSTDTQYF.

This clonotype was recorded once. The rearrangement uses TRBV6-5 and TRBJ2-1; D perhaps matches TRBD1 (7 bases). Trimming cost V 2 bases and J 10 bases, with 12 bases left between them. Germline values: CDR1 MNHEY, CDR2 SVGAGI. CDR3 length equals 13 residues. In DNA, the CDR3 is TGTGCCAGCAGTTACAGACAGGGAGGCGAGCAGTTCTTC. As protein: CASSYRQGGEQFF.

The CDR3 sequence: CASSQDKWGANTGELFF. The CDR3 nucleotides read TGCGCCAGCAGCCAAGATAAGTGGGGGGCGAACACCGGGGAGCTGTTTTTT. The gene calls are TRBV4-1 and TRBJ2-2; TRBD2 is a possible D gene (6 bases). The CDR3 runs to 17 residues. The V end was cut by 0 bases, the J end by 0 bases, with 11 bases between. Germline CDR1 MGHRA, CDR2 YSYEKL.

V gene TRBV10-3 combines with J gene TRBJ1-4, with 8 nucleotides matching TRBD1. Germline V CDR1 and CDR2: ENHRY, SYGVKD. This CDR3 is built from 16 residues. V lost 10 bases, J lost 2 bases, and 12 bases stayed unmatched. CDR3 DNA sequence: TGTGCCACCGGGAGGACAGGGAGTTGGACTAATGAAAAACTGTTTTTT. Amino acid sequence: CATGRTGSWTNEKLFF.

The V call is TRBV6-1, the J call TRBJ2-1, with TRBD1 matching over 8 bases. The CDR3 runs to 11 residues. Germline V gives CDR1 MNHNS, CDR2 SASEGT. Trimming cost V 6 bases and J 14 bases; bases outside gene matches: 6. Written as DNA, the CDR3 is TGTGCCAGCAGGGCAGGGGGCGAGGAGTTCTTC. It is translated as CASRAGGEEFF.

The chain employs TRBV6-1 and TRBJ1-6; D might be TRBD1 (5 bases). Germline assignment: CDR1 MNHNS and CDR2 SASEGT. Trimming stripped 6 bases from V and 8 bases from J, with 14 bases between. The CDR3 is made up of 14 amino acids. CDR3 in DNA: TGTGCCAGCAGCGCCGTTGGAGGGGATTCACCCCTCCACTTT. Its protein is CASSAVGGDSPLHF.

The CDR3 DNA reads as TGTGCCAGCAATTCACTAGCGGACCAAGAGACCCAGTACTTC. Protein: CASNSLADQETQYF. V is TRBV6-5 and J is TRBJ2-5, with TRBD2 matching 8 bases. V dropped 7 bases and J dropped 0; count of bases not matched to a gene: 4. Germline V lookup: CDR1 MNHEY, CDR2 SVGAGI. The CDR3 runs to 14 residues.

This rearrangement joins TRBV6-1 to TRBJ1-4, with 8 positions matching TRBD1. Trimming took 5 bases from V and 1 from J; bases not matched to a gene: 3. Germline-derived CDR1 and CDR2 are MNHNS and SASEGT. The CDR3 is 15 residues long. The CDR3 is CASSTTGGTNEKLFF. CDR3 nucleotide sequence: TGTGCCAGCAGTACAACAGGGGGAACTAATGAAAAACTGTTTTTT.

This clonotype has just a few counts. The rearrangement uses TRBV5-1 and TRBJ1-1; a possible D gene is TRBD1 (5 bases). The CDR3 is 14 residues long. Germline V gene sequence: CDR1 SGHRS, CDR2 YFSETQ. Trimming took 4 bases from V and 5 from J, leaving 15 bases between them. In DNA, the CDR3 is TGCGCCAGCAGCCCCCTCCCGGGGGTTACTGAAGCTTTCTTT. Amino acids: CASSPLPGVTEAFF.

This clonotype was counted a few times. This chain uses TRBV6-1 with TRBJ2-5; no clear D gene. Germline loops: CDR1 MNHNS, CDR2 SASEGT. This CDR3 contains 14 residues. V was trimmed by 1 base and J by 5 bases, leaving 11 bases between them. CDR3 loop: CASSEGSNGETQYF. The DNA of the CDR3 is TGTGCCAGCAGTGAAGGGTCTAATGGGGAGACCCAGTACTTC.

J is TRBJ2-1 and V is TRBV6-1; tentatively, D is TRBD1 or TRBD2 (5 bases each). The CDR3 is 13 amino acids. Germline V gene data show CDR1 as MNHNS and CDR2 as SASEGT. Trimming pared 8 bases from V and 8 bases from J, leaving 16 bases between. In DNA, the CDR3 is TGTGCCAGCGGGGACCGTTGGGCGGATGAGCAGTTCTTC. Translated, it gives CASGDRWADEQFF.

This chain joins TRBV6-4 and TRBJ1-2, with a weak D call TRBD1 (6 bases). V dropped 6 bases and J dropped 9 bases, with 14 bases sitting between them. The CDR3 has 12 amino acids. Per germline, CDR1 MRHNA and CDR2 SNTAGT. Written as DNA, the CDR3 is TGTGCCAGCAGCGCCGGACAGTCGCGCTACACCTTC. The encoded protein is CASSAGQSRYTF.

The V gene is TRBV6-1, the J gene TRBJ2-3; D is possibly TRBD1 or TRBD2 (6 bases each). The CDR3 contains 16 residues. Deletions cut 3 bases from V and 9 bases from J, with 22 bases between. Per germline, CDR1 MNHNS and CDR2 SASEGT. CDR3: CASSDLGGSTKNTQYF. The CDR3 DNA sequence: TGTGCCAGCAGTGATCTAGGGGGGTCAACCAAAAACACGCAGTATTTT.

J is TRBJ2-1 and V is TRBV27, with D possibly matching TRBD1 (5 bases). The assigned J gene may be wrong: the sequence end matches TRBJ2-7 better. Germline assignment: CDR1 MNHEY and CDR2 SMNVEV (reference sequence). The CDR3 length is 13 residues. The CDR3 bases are TGTGCCAGCAGACCCCAGGGCTCCTACGAGCAGTACTTC. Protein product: CASRPQGSYEQYF.

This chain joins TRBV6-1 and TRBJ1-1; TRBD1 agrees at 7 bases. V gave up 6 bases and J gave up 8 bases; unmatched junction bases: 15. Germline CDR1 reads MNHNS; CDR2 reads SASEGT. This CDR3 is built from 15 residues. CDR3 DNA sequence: TGTGCCAGCAGCCGCGAGGGGGCAGGGGCCCTGGAAGCTTTCTTT. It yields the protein CASSREGAGALEAFF.

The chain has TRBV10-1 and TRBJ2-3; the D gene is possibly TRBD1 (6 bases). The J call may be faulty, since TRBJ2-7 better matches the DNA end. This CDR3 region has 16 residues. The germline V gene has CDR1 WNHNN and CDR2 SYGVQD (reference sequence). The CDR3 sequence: CATVGPECRDTDTQYF. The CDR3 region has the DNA TGCGCCACCGTGGGGCCCGAGTGCCGGGACACAGATACGCAGTACTTC.

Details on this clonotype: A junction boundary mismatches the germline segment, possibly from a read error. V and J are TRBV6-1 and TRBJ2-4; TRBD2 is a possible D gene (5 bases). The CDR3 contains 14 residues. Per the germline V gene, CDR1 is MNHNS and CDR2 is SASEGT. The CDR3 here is CASSGKRGANIQYF. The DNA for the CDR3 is TGTGCCAGCTCGGGGAAGCGAGGCGCCAACATTCAGTACTTT.